Listed below are T cell receptor beta chains from one sample, sequenced in a study of beta chain features in type 1 diabetes. TCRdb keeps only in-frame clones here, not all; method: immunoSEQ multiplex PCR. The sample lists about 370,000 clones, around a tenth occurring once. The material sequenced was central memory CD4+ T cells from blood. The source of these receptors is a man aged 30 to 45 with type 1 diabetes. The CDR3 runs from the conserved cysteine through the conserved F or W. The D gene is left open where the match is weak. Size values are once, few and many counts, or a class for expanded clones, and some rows have none.

clone_size: few
j_call: TRBJ2-1
v_call: TRBV5-1
d_call: TRBD2
cdr3_length: 13
cdr3_nt: TGCGCCAGCAGCTTACTAGCGGACAATGAGCAGTTCTTC
cdr3_aa: CASSLLADNEQFF

clone_size: .
j_call: TRBJ2-5
v_call: TRBV28
d_call: .
cdr3_length: 13
cdr3_nt: TGTGCCAGCAGTTTAGGGCAGTCGGAGACCCAGTACTTC
cdr3_aa: CASSLGQSETQYF

clone_size: few
j_call: TRBJ1-1
v_call: TRBV6-4
d_call: TRBD1
cdr3_length: 13
cdr3_nt: TGTGCCAGCAGTTCGGGACAGGGATCTCTGGCTTTCTTT
cdr3_aa: CASSSGQGSLAFF

clone_size: .
j_call: TRBJ1-2
v_call: TRBV7-9
d_call: .
cdr3_length: 12
cdr3_nt: TGTGCCAGCAGCTGGGAGAGCTATGGCTACACCTTC
cdr3_aa: CASSWESYGYTF

clone_size: .
j_call: TRBJ2-3
v_call: TRBV5-1
d_call: .
cdr3_length: 14
cdr3_nt: TGCGCCAGCAGCTTTAGACAGAACACAGATACGCAGTATTTT
cdr3_aa: CASSFRQNTDTQYF

clone_size: .
j_call: TRBJ2-5
v_call: TRBV6-5
d_call: .
cdr3_length: 14
cdr3_nt: TGTGCCAGCAGTTACTCGAACACAGCCTGGACCCAGTACTTC
cdr3_aa: CASSYSNTAWTQYF

clone_size: .
j_call: TRBJ1-1
v_call: TRBV7-2
d_call: .
cdr3_length: 13
cdr3_nt: TGTGCCAGCAGCTTGGGGCAGAGCACTGAAGCTTTCTTT
cdr3_aa: CASSLGQSTEAFF

clone_size: few
j_call: TRBJ1-1
v_call: TRBV7-2
d_call: .
cdr3_length: 14
cdr3_nt: TGTGCCAGCAGCCGAGTAAGCGCCTACACTGAAGCTTTCTTT
cdr3_aa: CASSRVSAYTEAFF

clone_size: few
j_call: TRBJ1-2
v_call: TRBV6-1
d_call: .
cdr3_length: 13
cdr3_nt: TGTGCCAGCAGGGAAGGTGGAGATTATGGCTACACCTTC
cdr3_aa: CASREGGDYGYTF

clone_size: many
j_call: TRBJ2-7
v_call: TRBV5-6
d_call: TRBD1
cdr3_length: 16
cdr3_nt: TGTGCCAGCAGCTTGGCCGGGACAGGGACGCGGAACGAGCAGTACTTC
cdr3_aa: CASSLAGTGTRNEQYF

clone_size: .
j_call: TRBJ2-7
v_call: TRBV5-1
d_call: TRBD1
cdr3_length: 16
cdr3_nt: TGCGCCAGCAGCTTAAACCCGGACAGGGGGGCCTACGAGCAGTACTTC
cdr3_aa: CASSLNPDRGAYEQYF

clone_size: .
j_call: TRBJ2-1
v_call: TRBV11-2
d_call: .
cdr3_length: 13
cdr3_nt: TGTGCCAGCAGCGGGACCCACTACAATGAGCAGTTCTTC
cdr3_aa: CASSGTHYNEQFF

clone_size: .
j_call: TRBJ2-3
v_call: TRBV9
d_call: TRBD1
cdr3_length: 16
cdr3_nt: TGTGCCAGCAGCCCTAAGACAGGGGCAGTCACAGATACGCAGTATTTT
cdr3_aa: CASSPKTGAVTDTQYF

clone_size: .
j_call: TRBJ2-3
v_call: TRBV6-5
d_call: .
cdr3_length: 13
cdr3_nt: TGTGCCAGCAGGGGTCTCGGCACAGATACGCAGTATTTT
cdr3_aa: CASRGLGTDTQYF

clone_size: .
j_call: TRBJ2-6
v_call: TRBV4-1
d_call: .
cdr3_length: 16
cdr3_nt: TGCGCCAGCAGCCAAGCGAAGGGCTCTGGGGCCAACGTCCTGACTTTC
cdr3_aa: CASSQAKGSGANVLTF

clone_size: few
j_call: TRBJ2-5
v_call: TRBV7-3
d_call: TRBD2
cdr3_length: 14
cdr3_nt: TGTGCCAGCAGAGCACTAGCGGGAGTGGAGACCCAGTACTTC
cdr3_aa: CASRALAGVETQYF

clone_size: .
j_call: TRBJ1-1
v_call: TRBV19
d_call: .
cdr3_length: 15
cdr3_nt: TGTGCCAGTAGTTTCACCGGGGCCGGGGACACTGAAGCTTTCTTT
cdr3_aa: CASSFTGAGDTEAFF

clone_size: few
j_call: TRBJ2-2
v_call: TRBV5-8
d_call: .
cdr3_length: 13
cdr3_nt: TGTGCCAGCAGCGGAACGTTCCCCGGGGAGCTGTTTTTT
cdr3_aa: CASSGTFPGELFF

clone_size: .
j_call: TRBJ2-3
v_call: TRBV11-3
d_call: .
cdr3_length: 14
cdr3_nt: TGTGCCAGCAGCTTCAGCGGGAGCACAGATACGCAGTATTTT
cdr3_aa: CASSFSGSTDTQYF

clone_size: .
j_call: TRBJ2-4
v_call: TRBV11-2
d_call: TRBD2
cdr3_length: 18
cdr3_nt: TGTGCCAGCAGCCAAGCCCAAAGCGGGAGGAGGCATGGAAACATTCAGTACTTC
cdr3_aa: CASSQAQSGRRHGNIQYF

clone_size: many
j_call: TRBJ1-2
v_call: TRBV27
d_call: .
cdr3_length: 17
cdr3_nt: TGTGCCAGCAGTTCTCTAGCATCTGGTGGGAAAAACTATGGCTACACCTTC
cdr3_aa: CASSSLASGGKNYGYTF

clone_size: .
j_call: TRBJ2-2
v_call: TRBV28
d_call: TRBD1
cdr3_length: 15
cdr3_nt: TGTGCCAGCAGTTCGGGGACAGCAAACACCGGGGAGCTGTTTTTT
cdr3_aa: CASSSGTANTGELFF

clone_size: .
j_call: TRBJ1-5
v_call: TRBV7-2
d_call: TRBD1
cdr3_length: 15
cdr3_nt: TGTGCCAGCAGCAAAGCAGGACAGGCGAATCAGCCCCAGCATTTT
cdr3_aa: CASSKAGQANQPQHF

clone_size: few
j_call: TRBJ2-5
v_call: TRBV25-1
d_call: .
cdr3_length: 13
cdr3_nt: TGTGCCAGCAGGGACAGATATATTCAGACCCAGTACTTC
cdr3_aa: CASRDRYIQTQYF

clone_size: .
j_call: TRBJ1-1
v_call: TRBV6-5
d_call: TRBD1
cdr3_length: 14
cdr3_nt: TGTGCCAGCAATTTAGGGGGCGCAGAAACTGAAGCTTTCTTT
cdr3_aa: CASNLGGAETEAFF

clone_size: few
j_call: TRBJ2-2
v_call: TRBV6-6
d_call: .
cdr3_length: 15
cdr3_nt: TGTGCCAGCAGTTACTCGAACAGGAACACCGGGGAGCTGTTTTTT
cdr3_aa: CASSYSNRNTGELFF

clone_size: many
j_call: TRBJ2-5
v_call: TRBV29-1
d_call: TRBD2
cdr3_length: 12
cdr3_nt: TGCAGCGTTCTCCTAGCGGCAGAGACCCAGTACTTC
cdr3_aa: CSVLLAAETQYF

clone_size: few
j_call: TRBJ2-5
v_call: TRBV14
d_call: TRBD2
cdr3_length: 15
cdr3_nt: TGTGCCAGCAGCTTTTCCTCGGGAGGCGTGGAGACCCAGTACTTC
cdr3_aa: CASSFSSGGVETQYF

clone_size: few
j_call: TRBJ2-1
v_call: TRBV11-2
d_call: .
cdr3_length: 14
cdr3_nt: TGTGCCAGCAGCCTCCAAGATTCGGGCAATGAGCAGTTCTTC
cdr3_aa: CASSLQDSGNEQFF

clone_size: .
j_call: TRBJ2-1
v_call: TRBV28
d_call: TRBD2
cdr3_length: 14
cdr3_nt: TGTGCCAGCAGGCTACTAGCGAGCTACAATGAGCAGTTCTTC
cdr3_aa: CASRLLASYNEQFF

clone_size: few
j_call: TRBJ1-1
v_call: TRBV6-1
d_call: .
cdr3_length: 15
cdr3_nt: TGTGCCAGCACCCCTCGCGGGACGATGAACACTGAAGCTTTCTTT
cdr3_aa: CASTPRGTMNTEAFF

clone_size: many
j_call: TRBJ1-2
v_call: TRBV15
d_call: .
cdr3_length: 13
cdr3_nt: TGTGCCACCAGCAGAGGAGGGACCTATGGCTACACCTTC
cdr3_aa: CATSRGGTYGYTF

clone_size: .
j_call: TRBJ2-7
v_call: TRBV5-4
d_call: TRBD1
cdr3_length: 15
cdr3_nt: TGTGCCAGCAGAACGGACAGGGGCACCACCTACGAGCAGTACTTC
cdr3_aa: CASRTDRGTTYEQYF

clone_size: few
j_call: TRBJ1-2
v_call: TRBV11-3
d_call: TRBD1
cdr3_length: 16
cdr3_nt: TGTGCCAGCAGCTTAGTGGGCAGGGGGAACCCCTATGGCTACACCTTC
cdr3_aa: CASSLVGRGNPYGYTF

clone_size: .
j_call: TRBJ2-5
v_call: TRBV6-5
d_call: .
cdr3_length: 14
cdr3_nt: TGTGCCAGCAGTGTCTCGGGAGCCGGGGAGACCCAGTACTTC
cdr3_aa: CASSVSGAGETQYF

clone_size: few
j_call: TRBJ2-3
v_call: TRBV14
d_call: TRBD2
cdr3_length: 13
cdr3_nt: TGTGCCAGCAGCCAAGTATCTAGCGGGAAGGGGAGTTTT
cdr3_aa: CASSQVSSGKGSF

clone_size: .
j_call: TRBJ2-1
v_call: TRBV6-6
d_call: TRBD1
cdr3_length: 14
cdr3_nt: TGTGCCAGCAGCCGACGGACAGGGCGGGAAGAGCAGTTCTTC
cdr3_aa: CASSRRTGREEQFF

clone_size: few
j_call: TRBJ2-7
v_call: TRBV2
d_call: TRBD2
cdr3_length: 14
cdr3_nt: TGTGCCAGCAGGCAGCGGGAGCCCCCCTACGAGCAGTACTTC
cdr3_aa: CASRQREPPYEQYF

clone_size: .
j_call: TRBJ2-7
v_call: TRBV7-2
d_call: TRBD2
cdr3_length: 12
cdr3_nt: TGTGCCAGCAGCTTCTCTAGCGGTGAGCAGTACTTC
cdr3_aa: CASSFSSGEQYF

clone_size: .
j_call: TRBJ1-2
v_call: TRBV4-1
d_call: TRBD1
cdr3_length: 16
cdr3_nt: TGCGCCAGCAGCCAAGCTGACGGACAGGGGAACTATGGCTACACCTTC
cdr3_aa: CASSQADGQGNYGYTF

clone_size: few
j_call: TRBJ2-7
v_call: TRBV7-2
d_call: .
cdr3_length: 16
cdr3_nt: TGTGCCAGCAGCTTACGGGGGCGGCCGGTAGTCTACGAGCAGTACTTC
cdr3_aa: CASSLRGRPVVYEQYF

clone_size: few
j_call: TRBJ2-2
v_call: TRBV4-2
d_call: TRBD2
cdr3_length: 18
cdr3_nt: TGTGCCAGCAGCCAAGAACCACCGGGACTAGTTAGAACCGGGGAGCTGTTTTTT
cdr3_aa: CASSQEPPGLVRTGELFF

clone_size: few
j_call: TRBJ2-7
v_call: TRBV11-3
d_call: .
cdr3_length: 13
cdr3_nt: TGTGCCAGCAGTCGGGGCTCCGACTACGAGCAGTACTTC
cdr3_aa: CASSRGSDYEQYF

clone_size: .
j_call: TRBJ1-1
v_call: TRBV6-5
d_call: .
cdr3_length: 14
cdr3_nt: TGTGCCAGCAGTTCCGGGGGTACGATTACTGAAGCTTTCTTT
cdr3_aa: CASSSGGTITEAFF

clone_size: .
j_call: TRBJ1-2
v_call: TRBV30
d_call: TRBD1
cdr3_length: 13
cdr3_nt: TGTGCCTGGAGGCGGGACAGGCCCTATGGCTACACCTTC
cdr3_aa: CAWRRDRPYGYTF

clone_size: .
j_call: TRBJ1-2
v_call: TRBV28
d_call: TRBD1
cdr3_length: 14
cdr3_nt: TGTGCCAGCAGTCCAGGGGGGACTAACTATGGCTACACCTTC
cdr3_aa: CASSPGGTNYGYTF

clone_size: many
j_call: TRBJ2-3
v_call: TRBV28
d_call: .
cdr3_length: 13
cdr3_nt: TGTGCCAGCAGTTTATTGTCTCAGGGTACGCAGTATTTT
cdr3_aa: CASSLLSQGTQYF

clone_size: few
j_call: TRBJ1-1
v_call: TRBV5-1
d_call: .
cdr3_length: 14
cdr3_nt: TGCGCCAGCAGCGGACTTACAGGAGACACTGAAGCTTTCTTT
cdr3_aa: CASSGLTGDTEAFF

clone_size: .
j_call: TRBJ2-5
v_call: TRBV10-3
d_call: TRBD1
cdr3_length: 16
cdr3_nt: TGTGCCATCAGTGAGCCCCTACAGGGGGCCGGGGAGACCCAGTACTTC
cdr3_aa: CAISEPLQGAGETQYF

clone_size: .
j_call: TRBJ1-2
v_call: TRBV6-1
d_call: TRBD1
cdr3_length: 13
cdr3_nt: TGTGCCAGCAGTGAGACAGGGGACTATGGCTACACCTTC
cdr3_aa: CASSETGDYGYTF

clone_size: .
j_call: TRBJ2-7
v_call: TRBV18
d_call: .
cdr3_length: 14
cdr3_nt: TGTGCCAGCTCACCACCGGGAGAAGCCTACGAGCAGTACTTC
cdr3_aa: CASSPPGEAYEQYF

clone_size: few
j_call: TRBJ2-3
v_call: TRBV7-2
d_call: TRBD2
cdr3_length: 16
cdr3_nt: TGTGCCAGCAGCTTAGCGGTTAGCGGGGGCACAGATACGCAGTATTTT
cdr3_aa: CASSLAVSGGTDTQYF

clone_size: few
j_call: TRBJ2-7
v_call: TRBV29-1
d_call: TRBD1
cdr3_length: 14
cdr3_nt: TGCAGCGCCAGGACAGGGGCGTCCTCCTACGAGCAGTACTTC
cdr3_aa: CSARTGASSYEQYF